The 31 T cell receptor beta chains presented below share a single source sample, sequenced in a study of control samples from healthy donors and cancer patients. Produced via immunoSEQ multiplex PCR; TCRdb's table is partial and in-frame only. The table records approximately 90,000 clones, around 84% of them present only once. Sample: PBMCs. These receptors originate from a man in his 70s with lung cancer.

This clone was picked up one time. CDR3 residues: CAWSGGLSYNEQFF. For the CDR3, the DNA is TGTGCCTGGAGTGGAGGACTGTCCTACAATGAGCAGTTCTTC. This rearrangement joins TRBV30 to TRBJ2-1; tentative D call: TRBD2 (5 bases). Deletions cut 1 base from V and 1 base from J, with 8 bases between. CDR1 GTSNPN and CDR2 SVGIG come from the germline V gene (reference sequence). CDR3 length: 14 amino acids.

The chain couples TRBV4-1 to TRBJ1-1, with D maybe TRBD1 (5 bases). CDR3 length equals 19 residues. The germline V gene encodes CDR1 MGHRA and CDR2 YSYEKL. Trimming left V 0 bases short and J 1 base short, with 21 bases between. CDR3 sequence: CASSQEVPAGRLKNTEAFF. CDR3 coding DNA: TGCGCCAGCAGCCAAGAGGTCCCCGCGGGACGGCTGAAGAACACTGAAGCTTTCTTT.

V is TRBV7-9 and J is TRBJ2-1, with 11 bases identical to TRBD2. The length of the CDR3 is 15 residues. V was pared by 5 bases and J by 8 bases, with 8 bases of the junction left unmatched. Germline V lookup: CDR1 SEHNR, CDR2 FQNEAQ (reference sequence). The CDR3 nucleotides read TGTGCCAGCAGCAAGACGGGACTAGCGGTCGATGAGCAGTTCTTC. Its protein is CASSKTGLAVDEQFF.

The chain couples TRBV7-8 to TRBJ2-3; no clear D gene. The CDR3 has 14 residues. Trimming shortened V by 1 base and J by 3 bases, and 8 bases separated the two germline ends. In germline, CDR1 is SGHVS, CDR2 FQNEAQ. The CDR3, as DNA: TGTGCCAGCAGCTTAGGAAGAGTTACAGATACGCAGTATTTT. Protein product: CASSLGRVTDTQYF.

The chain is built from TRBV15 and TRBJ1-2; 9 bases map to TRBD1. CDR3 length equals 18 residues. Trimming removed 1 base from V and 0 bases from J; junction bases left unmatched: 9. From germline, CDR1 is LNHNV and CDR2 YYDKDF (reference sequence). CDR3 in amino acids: CATSRVDGTGLPNYGYTF. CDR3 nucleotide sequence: TGTGCCACCAGCAGAGTCGACGGGACAGGGTTGCCTAACTATGGCTACACCTTC.

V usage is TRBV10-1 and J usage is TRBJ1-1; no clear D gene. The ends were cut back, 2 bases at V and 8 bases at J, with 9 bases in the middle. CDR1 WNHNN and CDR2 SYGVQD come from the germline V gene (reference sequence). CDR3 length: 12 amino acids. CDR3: CASSEKGGEAFF. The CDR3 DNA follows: TGCGCCAGCAGTGAGAAGGGTGGAGAAGCTTTCTTT.

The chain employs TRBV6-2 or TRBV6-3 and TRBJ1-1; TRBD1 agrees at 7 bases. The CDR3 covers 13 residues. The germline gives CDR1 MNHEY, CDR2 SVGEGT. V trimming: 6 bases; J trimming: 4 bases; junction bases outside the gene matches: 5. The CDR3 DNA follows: TGTGCCAGCAGCGGACAGGTCCTCACTGAAGCTTTCTTT. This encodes CASSGQVLTEAFF.

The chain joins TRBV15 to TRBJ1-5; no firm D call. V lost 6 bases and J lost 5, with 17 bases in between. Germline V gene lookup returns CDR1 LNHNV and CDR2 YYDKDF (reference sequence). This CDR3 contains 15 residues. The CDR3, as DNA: TGTGCCACCAGTCGCGGAGGCTTAAGGGATCAGCCCCAGCATTTT. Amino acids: CATSRGGLRDQPQHF.

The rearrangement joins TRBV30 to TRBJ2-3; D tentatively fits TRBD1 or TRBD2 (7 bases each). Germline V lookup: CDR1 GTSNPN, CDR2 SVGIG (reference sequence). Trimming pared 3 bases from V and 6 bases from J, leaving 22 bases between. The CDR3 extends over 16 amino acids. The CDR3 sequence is CAWSLGTTSQGDTQYF. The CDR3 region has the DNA TGTGCCTGGAGCCTCGGGACTACCTCACAGGGGGATACGCAGTATTTT.

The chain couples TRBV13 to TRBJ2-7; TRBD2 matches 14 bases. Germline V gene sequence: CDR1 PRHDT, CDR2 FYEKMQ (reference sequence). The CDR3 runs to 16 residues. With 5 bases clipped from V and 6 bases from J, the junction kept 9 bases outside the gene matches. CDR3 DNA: TGTGCCAGCAGCCTTCGGACTAGCGGGGGGATGGGCGAGCAGTACTTC. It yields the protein CASSLRTSGGMGEQYF.

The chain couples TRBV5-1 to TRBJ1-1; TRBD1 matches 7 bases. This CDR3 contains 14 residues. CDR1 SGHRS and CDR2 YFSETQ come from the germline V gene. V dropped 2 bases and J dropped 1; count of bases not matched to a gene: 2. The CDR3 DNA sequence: TGCGCCAGCAGCTTCAGACAGGGGAACACTGAAGCTTTCTTT. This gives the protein CASSFRQGNTEAFF.

The CDR3 spells CASSQDPGQGLGGANVLTF. In DNA, the CDR3 is TGTGCCAGCAGCCAAGATCCGGGACAGGGACTAGGGGGGGCCAACGTCCTGACTTTC. V is TRBV4-2 and J is TRBJ2-6; a possible D gene is TRBD1 (9 bases). The V end was cut by 0 bases, the J end by 4 bases, with 19 bases between. This CDR3 region has 19 residues. The germline V gene has CDR1 LGHNA and CDR2 YNFKEQ.

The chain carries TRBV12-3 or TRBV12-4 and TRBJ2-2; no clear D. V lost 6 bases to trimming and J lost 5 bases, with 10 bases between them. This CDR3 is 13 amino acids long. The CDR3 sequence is CASSHTRTGELFF. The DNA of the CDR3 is TGTGCCAGCAGCCATACCCGAACCGGGGAGCTGTTTTTT.

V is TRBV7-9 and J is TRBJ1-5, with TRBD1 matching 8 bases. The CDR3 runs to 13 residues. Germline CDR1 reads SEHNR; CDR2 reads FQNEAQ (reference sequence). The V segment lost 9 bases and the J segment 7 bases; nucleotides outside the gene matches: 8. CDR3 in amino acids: CASTEGQGQPQHF. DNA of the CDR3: TGTGCCAGTACCGAAGGACAGGGCCAGCCCCAGCATTTT.

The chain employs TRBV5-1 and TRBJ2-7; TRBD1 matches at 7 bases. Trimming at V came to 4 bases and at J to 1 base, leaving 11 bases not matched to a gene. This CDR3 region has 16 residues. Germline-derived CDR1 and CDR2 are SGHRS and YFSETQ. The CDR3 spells CASSQRTGTVSYEQYF. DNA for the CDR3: TGCGCCAGCAGCCAACGAACCGGGACAGTATCCTACGAGCAGTACTTC.

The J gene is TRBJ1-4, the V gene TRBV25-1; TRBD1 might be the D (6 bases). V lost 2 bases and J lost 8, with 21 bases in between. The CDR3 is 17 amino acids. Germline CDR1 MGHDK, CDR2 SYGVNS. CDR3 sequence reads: CASSEVHEWGHEEKLFF. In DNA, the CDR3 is TGTGCCAGCAGTGAAGTTCATGAGTGGGGGCACGAAGAAAAACTGTTTTTT. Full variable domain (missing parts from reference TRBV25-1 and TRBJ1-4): EADIYQTPRYLVIGTGKKITLECSQTMGHDKMYWYQQDPGMELHLIHYSYGVNSTEKGDLSSESTVSRIRTEHFPLTLESARPSHTSQYLCASSEVHEWGHEEKLFFGSGTQLSVL.

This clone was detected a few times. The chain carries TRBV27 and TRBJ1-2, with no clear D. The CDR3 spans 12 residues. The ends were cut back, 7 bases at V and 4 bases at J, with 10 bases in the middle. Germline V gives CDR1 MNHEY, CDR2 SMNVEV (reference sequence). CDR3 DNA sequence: TGTGCCAGCACCCCATCCTCCTATGGCTACACCTTC. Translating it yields CASTPSSYGYTF.

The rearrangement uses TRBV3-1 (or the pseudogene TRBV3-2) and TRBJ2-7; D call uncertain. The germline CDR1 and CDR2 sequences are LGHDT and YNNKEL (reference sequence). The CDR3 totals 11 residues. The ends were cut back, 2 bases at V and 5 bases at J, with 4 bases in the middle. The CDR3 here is CASSQQNEQYF. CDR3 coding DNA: TGTGCCAGCAGCCAACAAAACGAGCAGTACTTC.

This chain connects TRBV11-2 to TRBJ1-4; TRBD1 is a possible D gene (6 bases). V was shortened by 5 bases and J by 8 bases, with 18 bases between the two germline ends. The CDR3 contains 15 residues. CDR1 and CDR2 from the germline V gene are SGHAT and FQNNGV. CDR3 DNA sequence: TGTGCCAGCAGCCTGGGGCAGGGGAGTTGGGAAAAACTGTTTTTT. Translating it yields CASSLGQGSWEKLFF.

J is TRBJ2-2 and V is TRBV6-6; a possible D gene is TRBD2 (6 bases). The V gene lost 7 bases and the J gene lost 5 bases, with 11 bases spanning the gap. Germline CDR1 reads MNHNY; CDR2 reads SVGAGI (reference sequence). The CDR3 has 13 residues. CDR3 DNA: TGTGCCAGCACCCCCCGGGAGACCGGGGAGCTGTTTTTT. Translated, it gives CASTPRETGELFF.

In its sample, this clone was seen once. CDR3 bases: TGTGCCAGCACCCCGGGGCAGCAGAGTGTTTCACCCCTCCACTTT. Its translation is CASTPGQQSVSPLHF. V gene TRBV5-4 combines with J gene TRBJ1-6, with D possibly matching TRBD1 (5 bases). V was trimmed by 6 bases and J by 9 bases, leaving 19 bases between them. Germline values: CDR1 SGHNT, CDR2 YYREEE (reference sequence). The CDR3 has 15 residues.

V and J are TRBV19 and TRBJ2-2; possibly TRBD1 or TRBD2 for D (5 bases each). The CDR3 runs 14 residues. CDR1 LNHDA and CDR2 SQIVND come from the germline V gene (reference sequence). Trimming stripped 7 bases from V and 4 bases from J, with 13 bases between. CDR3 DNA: TGTGCCAGTACCGAGGGGCGGAGCACCGGGGAGCTGTTTTTT. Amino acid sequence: CASTEGRSTGELFF.

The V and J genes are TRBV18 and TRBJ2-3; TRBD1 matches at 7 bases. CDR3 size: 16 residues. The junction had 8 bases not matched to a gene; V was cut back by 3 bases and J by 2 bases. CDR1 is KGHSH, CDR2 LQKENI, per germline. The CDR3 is CASSPRGQAPTDTQYF. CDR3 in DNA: TGTGCCAGCTCACCTCGCGGACAGGCGCCCACAGATACGCAGTATTTT.

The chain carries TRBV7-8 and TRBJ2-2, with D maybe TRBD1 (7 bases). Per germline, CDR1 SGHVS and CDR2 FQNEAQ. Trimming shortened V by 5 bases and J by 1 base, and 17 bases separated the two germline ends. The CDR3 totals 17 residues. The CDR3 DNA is TGTGCCAGCAGCCCCTTTAGGAGGGGGCGGAACACCGGGGAGCTGTTTTTT. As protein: CASSPFRRGRNTGELFF.

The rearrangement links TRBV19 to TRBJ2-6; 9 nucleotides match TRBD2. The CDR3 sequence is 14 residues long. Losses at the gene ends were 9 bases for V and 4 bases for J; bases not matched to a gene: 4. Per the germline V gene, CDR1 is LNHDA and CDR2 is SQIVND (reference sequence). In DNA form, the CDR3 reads TGTGCCAGCAGTCTAGCGGGAGGGGCCAACGTCCTGACTTTC. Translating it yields CASSLAGGANVLTF.

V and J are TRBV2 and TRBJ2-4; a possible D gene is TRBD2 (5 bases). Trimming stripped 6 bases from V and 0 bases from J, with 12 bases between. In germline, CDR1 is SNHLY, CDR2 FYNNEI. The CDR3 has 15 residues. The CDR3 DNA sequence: TGTGCCAGCAGCCTAGGGAGTCTAGCCAAAAACATTCAGTACTTC. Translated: CASSLGSLAKNIQYF.

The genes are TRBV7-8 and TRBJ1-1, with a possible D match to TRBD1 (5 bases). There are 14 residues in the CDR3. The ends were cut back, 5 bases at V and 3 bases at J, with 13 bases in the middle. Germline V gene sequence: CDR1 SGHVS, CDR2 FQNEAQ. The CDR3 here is CASSTREGYTEAFF. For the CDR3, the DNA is TGTGCCAGCAGCACCAGGGAGGGGTACACTGAAGCTTTCTTT.

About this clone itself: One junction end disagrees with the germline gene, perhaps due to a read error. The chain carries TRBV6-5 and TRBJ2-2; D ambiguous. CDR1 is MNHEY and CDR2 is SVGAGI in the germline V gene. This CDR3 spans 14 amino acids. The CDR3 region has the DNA TGTGCCGGCAGAGGACCCAGGAACACCGGGGAGCTGTTTTTT. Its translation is CAGRGPRNTGELFF.

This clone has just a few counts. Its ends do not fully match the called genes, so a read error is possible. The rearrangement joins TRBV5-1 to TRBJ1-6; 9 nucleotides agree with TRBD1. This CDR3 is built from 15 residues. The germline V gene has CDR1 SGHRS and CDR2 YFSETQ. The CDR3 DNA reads TGCGCCAGCAGTTTGGACAGGGGAGGGAATTCACCCCTCCACTTT. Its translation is CASSLDRGGNSPLHF.

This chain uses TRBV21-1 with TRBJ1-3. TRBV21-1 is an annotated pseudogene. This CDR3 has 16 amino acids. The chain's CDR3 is CASSKGRRNSGNTIYF. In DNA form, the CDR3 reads TGTGCCAGCAGCAAAGGCCGACGGAACTCTGGAAACACCATATATTTT.

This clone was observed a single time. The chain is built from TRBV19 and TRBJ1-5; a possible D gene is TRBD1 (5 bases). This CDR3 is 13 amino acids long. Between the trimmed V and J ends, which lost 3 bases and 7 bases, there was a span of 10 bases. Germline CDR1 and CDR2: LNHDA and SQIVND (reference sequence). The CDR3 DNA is TGTGCCAGTAGTATTCAGGGACTCCAGCCCCAGCATTTT. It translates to CASSIQGLQPQHF.